This is a list of T cell receptor beta chains from one sample in a study of T cell responses to AZD1222 COVID-19 vaccine. Produced via immunoSEQ multiplex PCR; TCRdb's table is partial and in-frame only. The sample lists 150,000 to 200,000 clones, around nine tenths seen once, with around 5.2% in the top ten. The sequencing used peripheral blood, collected on day 0 of AZD1222 vaccination. Receptors originate from an adult in good health. CDR3s include the opening cysteine and the closing phenylalanine or tryptophan. Each record gives: V gene, D gene, clone size, J gene, CDR3 protein, CDR3 DNA. A D gene is named only where the DNA matches it firmly. The listing skips clone size in some rows; elsewhere it reads once, few, many or a size class.

TRBV6-2/TRBV6-3	NA	NA	TRBJ2-2	CASSYRGRGANTGELFF	TGTGCCAGCAGTTACAGGGGCAGGGGAGCGAACACCGGGGAGCTGTTTTTT
TRBV6-2/TRBV6-3	NA	NA	TRBJ2-2	CASSYSGEAGELFF	TGTGCCAGCAGTTACTCAGGGGAGGCCGGGGAGCTGTTTTTT
TRBV5-4	NA	NA	TRBJ1-2	CASSWGRDLYGYTF	TGTGCCAGCAGCTGGGGACGGGATCTCTATGGCTACACCTTC
TRBV7-9	NA	NA	TRBJ2-7	CASSLDGRNYEQYF	TGTGCCAGCAGCTTAGATGGCAGAAACTACGAGCAGTACTTC
TRBV2	NA	NA	TRBJ1-1	CASSLARAAFF	TGTGCCAGCAGCTTGGCCCGGGCGGCTTTCTTT
TRBV27	NA	NA	TRBJ2-1	CASSRPGPFNEQFF	TGTGCCAGCAGTCGACCGGGACCGTTCAATGAGCAGTTCTTC
TRBV15	NA	NA	TRBJ2-5	CATSRGVGGETQYF	TGTGCCACCAGCAGAGGGGTAGGGGGAGAGACCCAGTACTTC
TRBV6-1	TRBD2	NA	TRBJ2-3	CASSGPSLAGTSTDTQYF	TGTGCCAGCAGTGGTCCCTCTCTAGCGGGGACTAGCACAGATACGCAGTATTTT
TRBV28	TRBD1	few	TRBJ2-2	CASSLDRVNTGELFF	TGTGCCAGCAGTCTAGACAGGGTGAACACCGGGGAGCTGTTTTTT
TRBV5-1	TRBD1	NA	TRBJ2-5	CASSLRTGQETQYF	TGCGCCAGCTCGCTCAGGACAGGCCAAGAGACCCAGTACTTC
TRBV9	NA	NA	TRBJ2-1	CASSVFDNEQFF	TGTGCCAGCAGCGTATTCGACAATGAGCAGTTCTTC
TRBV9	TRBD1	NA	TRBJ1-1	CASSQTGTGDTEAFF	TGTGCCAGCAGCCAGACCGGGACAGGGGACACTGAAGCTTTCTTT
TRBV30	NA	NA	TRBJ1-1	CAWKPLRQGRTEAFF	TGTGCCTGGAAGCCTTTGAGGCAGGGAAGAACTGAAGCTTTCTTT
TRBV19	NA	once	TRBJ1-2	CASSRTANYGYTF	TGTGCCAGTAGTCGGACTGCTAACTATGGCTACACCTTC
TRBV28	NA	NA	TRBJ1-1	CASGQVNTEAFF	TGTGCCAGCGGCCAAGTGAACACTGAAGCTTTCTTT
TRBV11-2	TRBD2	NA	TRBJ2-7	CASSGLGGYEQYF	TGTGCCAGCAGCGGACTAGGAGGTTACGAGCAGTACTTC
TRBV5-8	TRBD1	once	TRBJ1-5	CASSFGQGAHQPQHF	TGTGCCAGCAGCTTTGGGCAGGGGGCACACCAGCCCCAGCATTTT
TRBV13	TRBD1	NA	TRBJ2-2	CASSLGDRGSGELFF	TGTGCCAGCAGCCTCGGGGACAGGGGGTCCGGGGAGCTGTTTTTT
TRBV29-1	NA	NA	TRBJ1-1	CSVEGPLAGLNTEAFF	TGCAGCGTTGAGGGCCCTTTGGCGGGTTTGAACACTGAAGCTTTCTTT
TRBV6-5	TRBD1	NA	TRBJ2-7	CASISDRGNEQYF	TGTGCCAGCATCAGTGACAGGGGGAACGAGCAGTACTTC
TRBV9	NA	NA	TRBJ2-1	CASSVAQSQYNEQFF	TGTGCCAGCAGCGTAGCCCAGTCCCAGTACAATGAGCAGTTCTTC
TRBV30	NA	many	TRBJ1-3	CAWSVSSGNTIYF	TGTGCCTGGAGTGTTAGCAGTGGAAACACCATATATTTT
TRBV18	NA	NA	TRBJ2-7	CASSPQGSYEQYF	TGTGCCAGCTCACCTCAGGGGAGTTACGAGCAGTACTTC
TRBV5-5	NA	once	TRBJ1-1	CASSLQALTEAFF	TGTGCCAGCAGCTTACAAGCGCTCACTGAAGCTTTCTTT